This entry features one T cell receptor (beta chain) sequence. The antigen is undetermined. This sample is drawn from a study of molecular identifiers for immune sequencing clone quantification. General study findings and limits: Sizes of clones that are highly expanded could be underestimated (if identical TCR molecules share a barcode).

Naive CD8 libraries used roughly 17,000 to 1,100,000 sorted cells and 10%, 30% or 50% RNA. The authors sorted naive CD8 T cells as CD8+CD4-CCR7+CD45RA+. Previously published methods and listed TCR primers were used for the bulk TCR libraries. TCRdb used MiXCR to reprocess the PCR reads, holding one entry per CDR3 protein. The table has about 68,000 distinct CDR3 sequences, around 18% seen once; the top ten hold nearly 1.5%. CDR3 length: 15 amino acids. CDR1 and CDR2 (germline): PRHDT, FYEKMQ (reference sequence). The V end lost 3 bases, the J end lost 2 bases, and 14 bases lay between the germline ends.

The chain has TRBV13 and TRBJ2-7, with D possibly being TRBD2 (6 bases). The source is a human donor in good health. Some libraries in this study had Jurkat cell RNA spiked in. Input material: naive CD8+ T cells from blood, with Jurkat cell RNA spiked in. The subset was: FACS-sorted CD8+CD4-CCR7+CD45RA+ naive T cells. The chain's CDR3 is CASSLGGMGTYEQYF. The CDR3, as DNA: TGTGCCAGCAGCTTGGGCGGGATGGGCACCTACGAGCAGTACTTC.